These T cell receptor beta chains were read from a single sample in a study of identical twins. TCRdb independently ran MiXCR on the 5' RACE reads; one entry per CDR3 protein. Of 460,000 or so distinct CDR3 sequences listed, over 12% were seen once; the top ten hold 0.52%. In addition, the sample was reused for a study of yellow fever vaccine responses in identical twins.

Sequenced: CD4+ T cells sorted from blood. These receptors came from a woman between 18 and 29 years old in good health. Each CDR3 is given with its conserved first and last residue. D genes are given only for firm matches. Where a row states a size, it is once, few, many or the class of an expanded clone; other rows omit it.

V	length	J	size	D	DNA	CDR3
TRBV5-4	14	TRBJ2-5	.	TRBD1	TGTGCCAGCAGCTTCGGACAGGGACGCGAGACCCAGTACTTC	CASSFGQGRETQYF
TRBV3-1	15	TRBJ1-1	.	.	TGTGCCAGCAGCCAAGGTGGGGGTGGGAACACTGAAGCTTTCTTT	CASSQGGGGNTEAFF
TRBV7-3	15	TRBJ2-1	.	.	TGTGCCAGCAGCTCCCGATCGGGCGGAGACAATGAGCAGTTCTTC	CASSSRSGGDNEQFF
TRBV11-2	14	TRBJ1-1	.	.	TGTGCCAGCAGCATGGGGCGGGGGGGGACTGAAGCTTTCTTT	CASSMGRGGTEAFF
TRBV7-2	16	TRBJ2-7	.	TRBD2	TGTGCCAGCAGCTCGACACTAGCGGGGGGGCTGGGTGAGCAGTACTTC	CASSSTLAGGLGEQYF
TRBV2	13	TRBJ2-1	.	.	TGTGCCGGCCACGCCGGGGTCTACAATGAGCAGTTCTTC	CAGHAGVYNEQFF
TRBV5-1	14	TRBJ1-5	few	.	TGCGCCAGCAGCTTGGGAGCAGGAAATCAGCCCCAGCATTTT	CASSLGAGNQPQHF
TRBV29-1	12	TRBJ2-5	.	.	TGCAGCGTGGGAGTTGGAGCGGAGACCCAGTACTTC	CSVGVGAETQYF
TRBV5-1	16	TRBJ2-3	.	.	TGCGCCAGCACCAAGATGAGGGCCCTGGGCACAGATACGCAGTATTTT	CASTKMRALGTDTQYF
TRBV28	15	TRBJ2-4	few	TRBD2	TGTGCCAGCAGCCACGGGACTAGCGGGGGGGACATTCAGTACTTC	CASSHGTSGGDIQYF
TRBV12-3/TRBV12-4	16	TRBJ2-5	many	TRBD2	TGTGCCAGCAGTTCCTCCTTCGCGGGAGTGGTAGAGACCCAGTACTTC	CASSSSFAGVVETQYF
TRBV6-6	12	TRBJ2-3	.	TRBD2	TGTGCCTGTGGACTAGCGGCAGATACGCAGTATTTT	CACGLAADTQYF
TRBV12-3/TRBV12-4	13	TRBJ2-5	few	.	TGTGCCAGCAGTCCCACCGGGAGTGAGACCCAGTACTTC	CASSPTGSETQYF
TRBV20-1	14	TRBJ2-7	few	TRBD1	TGCAGTGCCCCCCGGGACAGGGGGTTGAACGAGCAGTACTTC	CSAPRDRGLNEQYF
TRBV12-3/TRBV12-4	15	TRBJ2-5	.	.	TGTGCCAGCAGTTTATCGGTGCCAGGCCAAGAGACCCAGTACTTC	CASSLSVPGQETQYF
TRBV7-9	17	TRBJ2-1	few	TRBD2	TGTGCCAGCAGCCCCCCGGGACTAGCGGGTGCGAGGAGTGAGCAGTTCTTC	CASSPPGLAGARSEQFF
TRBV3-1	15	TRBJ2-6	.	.	TGTGCCAGCAGCCGTCGGGCGTCCGGGGCCAACGTCCTGACTTTC	CASSRRASGANVLTF
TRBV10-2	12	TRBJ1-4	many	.	TGCGCCAGCAGCCGCTATAATGAAAAACTGTTTTTT	CASSRYNEKLFF
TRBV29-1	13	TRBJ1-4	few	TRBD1	TGCAGCGTTGCTGACAGGGGGCGCGAAAAACTGTTTTTT	CSVADRGREKLFF
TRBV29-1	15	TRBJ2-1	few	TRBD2	TGCAGCGCCCCGGGACTAGCGAACAAAATCAATGAGCAGTTCTTC	CSAPGLANKINEQFF
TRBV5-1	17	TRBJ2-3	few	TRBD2	TGCGCCAGCAGAAGAGGAAATAGCGGGGGGGCCCAAGATACGCAGTATTTT	CASRRGNSGGAQDTQYF
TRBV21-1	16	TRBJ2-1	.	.	TGTGCCAGCAGCAAAGTGGGCGGGAGGAAGGACAATGAGCAGTTCTTC	CASSKVGGRKDNEQFF
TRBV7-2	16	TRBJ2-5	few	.	TGTGCCAGCAGCCGATCCACCGGGCCTCCCTGGGAGACCCAGTACTTC	CASSRSTGPPWETQYF
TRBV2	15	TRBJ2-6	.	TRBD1	TGTGCCAGCAGTCAAACAGGGGTTGGGGCCAACGTCCTGACTTTC	CASSQTGVGANVLTF
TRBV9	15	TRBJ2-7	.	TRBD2	TGTGCCAGCAGCGTAGGACTAGCGGGAGTTTCGGGGCAGTACTTC	CASSVGLAGVSGQYF
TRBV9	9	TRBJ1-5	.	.	TGTGCCCCTTTAGGGCCCCAGCATTTT	CAPLGPQHF
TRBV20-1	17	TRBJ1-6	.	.	TGCAGTGCTAGACCGGGACAAACGAGCTCCTATAATTCACCCCTCCACTTT	CSARPGQTSSYNSPLHF
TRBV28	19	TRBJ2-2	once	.	TGTGCCAGCAGCCACACGCCCGCAGGGCTTGGTACGAACACCGGGGGGCTGTTTTTT	CASSHTPAGLGTNTGGLFF
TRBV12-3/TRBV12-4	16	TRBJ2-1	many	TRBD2	TGTGCCAGCAGCCGCCGCCGACTAGCGGGAGATAATGAGCAGTTCTTC	CASSRRRLAGDNEQFF
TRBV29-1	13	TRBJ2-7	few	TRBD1	TGCAGCGCCGGGACAGGGGGCGTTTACGAGCAGTACTTC	CSAGTGGVYEQYF
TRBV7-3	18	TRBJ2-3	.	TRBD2	TGTGCCAGCAGCAGTGGTACTAGCGGGGGGCCGAGTATAGATACGCAGTATTTT	CASSSGTSGGPSIDTQYF